This TCR beta chain appears in the sequencing data of a study of CD8 T cells in ankylosing spondylitis. By quantitative 5'-RACE with molecular barcodes, the TCR beta libraries were made. TCRdb reanalysed the 5' RACE reads using MiXCR and keeps one entry per CDR3 protein. The profile shows approximately 300,000 distinct CDR3 sequences, roughly 8% of them singletons. Findings of the study overall: Certain motif variants had earlier been reported in reactive arthritis synovial fluid and blood. Disease-linked clones proved CD8+ and comparatively uncommon in peripheral blood. Clones linked to disease were reported to show significant enrichment in matched ankylosing spondylitis synovial fluid. What appeared characteristic of ankylosing spondylitis blood was a TCR beta motif of under 10 highly homologous variants.

This clonotype was recorded many times. Its target is not known. The CDR3 extends over 12 amino acids. Germline CDR1 is ENHRY and CDR2 is SYGVKD. Trimming removed 2 bases from V and 5 bases from J, with 6 bases in between. This clonotype was sampled from a male donor with ankylosing spondylitis. This sequence joins TRBV10-3 and TRBJ1-1, with D hard to call. Sequences were obtained from blood, either unsorted or a sorted T cell fraction (not recorded which). The CDR3 sequence is CAISEPGTEAFF. In DNA form, the CDR3 reads TGTGCCATCAGTGAGCCGGGTACTGAAGCTTTCTTT.